One T cell receptor beta chain is described in this entry. The antigen is unknown. These data come from a study of T cell responses to AZD1222 COVID-19 vaccine. TCRdb's copy holds only in-frame clones and misses some; the assay was immunoSEQ multiplex PCR. The data hold about 110,000 clones, with about 90% observed a single time. Points from the study as a whole: Baseline serostatus was positive in only a handful of AZD1222 recipients. The study sampled repertoires only after the peak T cell response. Spike-specific TCR repertoires showed rising breadth and depth after two AZD1222 doses. Among spike-specific TCRs, nearly half reportedly target unmutated variant regions.

The sample here was peripheral blood, taken on day 0 of AZD1222 vaccination. The receptor was derived from an adult in good health.

The CDR3 sequence: CASSVGGSVGQYNEQFF. CDR3 coding DNA: TGTGCCAGCAGCGTAGGTGGGAGTGTTGGACAATACAATGAGCAGTTCTTC. The chain joins TRBV9 to TRBJ2-1, with D perhaps given as TRBD1 or TRBD2 (5 bases each). The CDR3 runs 17 residues. Germline V lookup: CDR1 SGDLS, CDR2 YYNGEE. Trimming took 0 bases from V and 4 from J, leaving 17 bases between them.